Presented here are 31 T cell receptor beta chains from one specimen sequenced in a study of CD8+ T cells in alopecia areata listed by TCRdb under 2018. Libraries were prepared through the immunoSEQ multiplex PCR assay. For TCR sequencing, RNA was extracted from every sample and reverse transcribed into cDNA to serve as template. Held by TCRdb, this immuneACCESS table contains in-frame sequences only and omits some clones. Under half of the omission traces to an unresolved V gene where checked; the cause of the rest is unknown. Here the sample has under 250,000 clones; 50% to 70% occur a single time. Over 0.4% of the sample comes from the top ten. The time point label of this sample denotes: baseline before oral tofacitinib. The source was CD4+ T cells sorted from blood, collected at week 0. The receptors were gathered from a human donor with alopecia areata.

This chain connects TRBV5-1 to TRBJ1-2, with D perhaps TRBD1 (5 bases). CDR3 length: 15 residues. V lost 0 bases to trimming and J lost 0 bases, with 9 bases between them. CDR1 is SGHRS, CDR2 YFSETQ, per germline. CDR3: CASSLGGTSNYGYTF. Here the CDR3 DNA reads TGCGCCAGCAGCTTGGGCGGGACCTCTAACTATGGCTACACCTTC.

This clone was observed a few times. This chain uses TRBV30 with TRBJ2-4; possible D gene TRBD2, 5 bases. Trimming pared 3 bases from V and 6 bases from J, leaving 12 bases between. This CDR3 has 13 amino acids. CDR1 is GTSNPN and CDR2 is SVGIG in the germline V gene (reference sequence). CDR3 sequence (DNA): TGTGCCTGGAGCGTCGGGGTGGGAAACATTCAGTACTTC. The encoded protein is CAWSVGVGNIQYF.

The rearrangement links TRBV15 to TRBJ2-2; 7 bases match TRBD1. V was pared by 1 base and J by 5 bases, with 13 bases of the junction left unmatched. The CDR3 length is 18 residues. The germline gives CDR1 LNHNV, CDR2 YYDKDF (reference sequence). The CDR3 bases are TGTGCCACCAGCAGAGGTGGACAGGCTTTTTCGGGAACCGGGGAGCTGTTTTTT. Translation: CATSRGGQAFSGTGELFF.

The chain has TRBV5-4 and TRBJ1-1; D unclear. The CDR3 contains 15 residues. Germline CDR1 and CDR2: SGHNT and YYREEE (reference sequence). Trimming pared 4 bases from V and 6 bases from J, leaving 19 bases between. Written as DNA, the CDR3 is TGTGCCAGCAGCCGATCATGGCGCACTGAAGCTGAAGCTTTCTTT. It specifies CASSRSWRTEAEAFF.

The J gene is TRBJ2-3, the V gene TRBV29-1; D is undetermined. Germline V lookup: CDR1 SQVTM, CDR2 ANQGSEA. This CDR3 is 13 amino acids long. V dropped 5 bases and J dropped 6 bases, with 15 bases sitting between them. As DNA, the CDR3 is TGCAGCGTTCGACTCCCTCCTCGGGATACGCAGTATTTT. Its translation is CSVRLPPRDTQYF.

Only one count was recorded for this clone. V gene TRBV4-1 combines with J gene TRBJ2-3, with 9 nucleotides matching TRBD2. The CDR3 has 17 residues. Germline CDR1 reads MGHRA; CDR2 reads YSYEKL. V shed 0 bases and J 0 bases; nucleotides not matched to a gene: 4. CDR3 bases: TGCGCCAGCAGCCAAGATAGTCTAGCGGGGAGCACAGATACGCAGTATTTT. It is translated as CASSQDSLAGSTDTQYF.

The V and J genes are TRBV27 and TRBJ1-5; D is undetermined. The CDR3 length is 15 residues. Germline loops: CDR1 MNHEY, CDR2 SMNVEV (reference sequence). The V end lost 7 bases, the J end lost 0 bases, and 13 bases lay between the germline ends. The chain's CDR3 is CASKSEAYSNQPQHF. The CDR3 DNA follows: TGTGCCAGCAAATCCGAGGCTTATAGCAATCAGCCCCAGCATTTT.

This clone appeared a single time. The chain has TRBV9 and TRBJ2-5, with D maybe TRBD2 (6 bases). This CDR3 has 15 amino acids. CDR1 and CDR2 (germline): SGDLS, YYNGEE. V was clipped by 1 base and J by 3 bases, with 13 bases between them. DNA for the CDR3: TGTGCCAGCAGCGTAAGCCCAGCGGGCGAAGAGACCCAGTACTTC. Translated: CASSVSPAGEETQYF. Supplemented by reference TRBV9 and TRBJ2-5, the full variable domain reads DSGVTQTPKHLITATGQRVTLRCSPRSGDLSVYWYQQSLDQGLQFLIQYYNGEERAKGNILERFSAQQFPDLHSELNLSSLELGDSALYFCASSVSPAGEETQYFGPGTRLLVL.

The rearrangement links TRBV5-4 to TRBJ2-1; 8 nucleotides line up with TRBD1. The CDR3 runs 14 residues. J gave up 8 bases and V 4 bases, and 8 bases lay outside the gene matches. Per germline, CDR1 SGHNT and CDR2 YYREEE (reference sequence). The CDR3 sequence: CASSLHQGADEQFF. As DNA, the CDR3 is TGTGCCAGCAGCCTGCACCAGGGGGCGGATGAGCAGTTCTTC. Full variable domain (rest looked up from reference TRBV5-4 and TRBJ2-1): ETGVTQSPTHLIKTRGQQVTLRCSSQSGHNTVSWYQQALGQGPQFIFQYYREEENGRGNFPPRFSGLQFPNYSSELNVNALELDDSALYLCASSLHQGADEQFFGPGTRLTVL.

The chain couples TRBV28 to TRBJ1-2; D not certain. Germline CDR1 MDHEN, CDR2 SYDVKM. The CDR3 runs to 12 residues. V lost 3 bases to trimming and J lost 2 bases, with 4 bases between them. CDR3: CASSFSNYGYTF. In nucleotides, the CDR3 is TGTGCCAGCAGTTTTTCCAACTATGGCTACACCTTC.

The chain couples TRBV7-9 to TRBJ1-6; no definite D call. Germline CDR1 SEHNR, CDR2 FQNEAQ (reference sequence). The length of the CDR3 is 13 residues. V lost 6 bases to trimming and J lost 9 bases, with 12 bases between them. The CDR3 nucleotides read TGTGCCAGCAGTTTGAATTATGGTTCACCCCTCCACTTT. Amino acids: CASSLNYGSPLHF.

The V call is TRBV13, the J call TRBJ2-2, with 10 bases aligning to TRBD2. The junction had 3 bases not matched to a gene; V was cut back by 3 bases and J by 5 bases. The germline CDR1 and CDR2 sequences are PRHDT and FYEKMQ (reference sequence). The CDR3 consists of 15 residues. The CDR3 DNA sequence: TGTGCCAGCAGCTTTAGCGGGGGGCGAACCGGGGAGCTGTTTTTT. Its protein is CASSFSGGRTGELFF.

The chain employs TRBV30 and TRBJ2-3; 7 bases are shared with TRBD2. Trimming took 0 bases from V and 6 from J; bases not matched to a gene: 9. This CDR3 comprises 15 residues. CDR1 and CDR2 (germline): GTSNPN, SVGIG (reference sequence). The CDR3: CAWSVRGSGGDTQYF. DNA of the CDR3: TGTGCCTGGAGTGTACGCGGGAGTGGAGGCGATACGCAGTATTTT.

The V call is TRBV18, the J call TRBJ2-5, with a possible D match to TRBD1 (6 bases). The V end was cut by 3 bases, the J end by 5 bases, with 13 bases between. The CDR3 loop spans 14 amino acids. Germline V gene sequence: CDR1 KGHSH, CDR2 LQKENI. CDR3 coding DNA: TGTGCCAGCTCACCGTCCAAAGGGGGTGAGACCCAGTACTTC. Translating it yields CASSPSKGGETQYF.

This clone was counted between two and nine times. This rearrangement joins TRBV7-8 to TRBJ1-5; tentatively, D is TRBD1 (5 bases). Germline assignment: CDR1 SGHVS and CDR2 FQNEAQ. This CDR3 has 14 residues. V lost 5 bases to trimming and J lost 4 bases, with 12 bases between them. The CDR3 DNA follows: TGTGCCAGCAGCACCGGGACGGGTAATCAGCCCCAGCATTTT. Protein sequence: CASSTGTGNQPQHF. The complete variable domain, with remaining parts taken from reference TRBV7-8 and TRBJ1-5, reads GAGVSQSPRYKVAKRGQDVALRCDPISGHVSLFWYQQALGQGPEFLTYFQNEAQLDKSGLPSDRFFAERPEGSVSTLKIQRTQQEDSAVYLCASSTGTGNQPQHFGDGTRLSIL.

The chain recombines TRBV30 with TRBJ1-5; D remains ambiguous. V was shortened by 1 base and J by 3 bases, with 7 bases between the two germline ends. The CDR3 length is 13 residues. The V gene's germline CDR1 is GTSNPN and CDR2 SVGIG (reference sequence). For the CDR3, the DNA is TGTGCCTGGAGTGACAGACCCAATCAGCCCCAGCATTTT. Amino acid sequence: CAWSDRPNQPQHF.

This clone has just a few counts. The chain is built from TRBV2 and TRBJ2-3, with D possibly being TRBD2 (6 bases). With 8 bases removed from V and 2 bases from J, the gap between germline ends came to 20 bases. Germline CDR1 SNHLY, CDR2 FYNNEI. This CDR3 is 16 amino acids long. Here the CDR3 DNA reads TGTGCCAGCCAGCCGGGAGTGTTGGGGAACACAGATACGCAGTATTTT. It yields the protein CASQPGVLGNTDTQYF.

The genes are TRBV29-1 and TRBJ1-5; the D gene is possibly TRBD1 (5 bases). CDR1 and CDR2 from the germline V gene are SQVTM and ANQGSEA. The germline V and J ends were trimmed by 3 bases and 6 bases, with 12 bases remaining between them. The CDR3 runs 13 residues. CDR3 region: CSVEGGDGQPQHF. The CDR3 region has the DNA TGCAGCGTTGAGGGAGGGGATGGTCAGCCCCAGCATTTT.

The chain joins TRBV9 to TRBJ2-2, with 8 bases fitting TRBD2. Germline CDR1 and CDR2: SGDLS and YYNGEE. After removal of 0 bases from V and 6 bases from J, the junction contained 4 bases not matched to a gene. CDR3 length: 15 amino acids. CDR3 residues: CASSVGGRSAGELFF. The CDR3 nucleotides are TGTGCCAGCAGCGTAGGCGGGAGGTCGGCCGGGGAGCTGTTTTTT.

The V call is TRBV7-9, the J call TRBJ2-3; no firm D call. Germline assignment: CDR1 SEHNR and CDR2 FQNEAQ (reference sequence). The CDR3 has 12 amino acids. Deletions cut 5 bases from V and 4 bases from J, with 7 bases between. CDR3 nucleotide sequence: TGTGCCAGCAGCCTCAATGCAGATACGCAGTATTTT. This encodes CASSLNADTQYF.

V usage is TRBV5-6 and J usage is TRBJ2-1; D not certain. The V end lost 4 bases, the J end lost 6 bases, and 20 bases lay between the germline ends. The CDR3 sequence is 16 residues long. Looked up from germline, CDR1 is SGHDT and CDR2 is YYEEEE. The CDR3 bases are TGTGCCAGCAGCCTAATGGGCCCGCCCGGCGGCAATGAGCAGTTCTTC. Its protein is CASSLMGPPGGNEQFF.

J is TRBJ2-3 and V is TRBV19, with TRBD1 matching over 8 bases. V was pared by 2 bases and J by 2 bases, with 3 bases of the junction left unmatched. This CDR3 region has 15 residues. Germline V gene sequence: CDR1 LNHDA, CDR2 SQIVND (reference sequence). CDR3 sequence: CASSIRTGFTDTQYF. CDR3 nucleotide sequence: TGTGCCAGTAGTATACGGACAGGGTTCACAGATACGCAGTATTTT.

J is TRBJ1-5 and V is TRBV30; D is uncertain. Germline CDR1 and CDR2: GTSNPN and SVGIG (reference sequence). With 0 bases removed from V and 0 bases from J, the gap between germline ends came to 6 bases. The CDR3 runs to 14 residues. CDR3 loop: CAWSVKISNQPQHF. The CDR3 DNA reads TGTGCCTGGAGTGTCAAAATTAGCAATCAGCCCCAGCATTTT.

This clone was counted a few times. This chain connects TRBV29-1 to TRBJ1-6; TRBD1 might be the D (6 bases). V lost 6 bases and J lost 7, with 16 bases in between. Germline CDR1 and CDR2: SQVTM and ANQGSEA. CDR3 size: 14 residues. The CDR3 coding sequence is TGCAGCGTGGACCGAGATAGGGGGAATTCACCCCTCCACTTT. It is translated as CSVDRDRGNSPLHF.

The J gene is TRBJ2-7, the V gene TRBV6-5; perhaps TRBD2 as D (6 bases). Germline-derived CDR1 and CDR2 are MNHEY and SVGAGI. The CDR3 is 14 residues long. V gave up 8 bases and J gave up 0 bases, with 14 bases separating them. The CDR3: CASSSPGVSYEQYF. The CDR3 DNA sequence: TGTGCCAGCTCCTCTCCGGGAGTCTCCTACGAGCAGTACTTC.

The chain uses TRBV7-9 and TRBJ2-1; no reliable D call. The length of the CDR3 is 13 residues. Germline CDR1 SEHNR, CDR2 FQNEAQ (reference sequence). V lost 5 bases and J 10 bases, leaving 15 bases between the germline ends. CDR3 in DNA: TGTGCCAGCAGCCTACAATCTAAGAGGGAGCAGTTCTTC. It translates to CASSLQSKREQFF.

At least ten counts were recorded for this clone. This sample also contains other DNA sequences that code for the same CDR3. The CDR3 coding sequence is TGCGCCAGCAGCTTGGGGCAGGATTATAATTCACCCCTCCACTTT. Residues: CASSLGQDYNSPLHF. The chain has TRBV5-1 and TRBJ1-6; no reliable D call. The CDR3 sequence is 15 residues long. The germline V and J ends were trimmed by 0 bases and 4 bases, with 8 bases remaining between them. Germline CDR1 and CDR2: SGHRS and YFSETQ. Full variable domain (rest looked up from reference TRBV5-1 and TRBJ1-6): KAGVTQTPRYLIKTRGQQVTLSCSPISGHRSVSWYQQTPGQGLQFLFEYFSETQRNKGNFPGRFSGRQFSNSRSEMNVSTLELGDSALYLCASSLGQDYNSPLHFGNGTRLTVT.

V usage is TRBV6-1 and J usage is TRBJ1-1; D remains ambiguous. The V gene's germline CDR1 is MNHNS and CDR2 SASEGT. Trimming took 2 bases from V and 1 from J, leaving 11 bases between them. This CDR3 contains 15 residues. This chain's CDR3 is CASSEPGSPNTEAFF. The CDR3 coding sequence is TGTGCCAGCAGTGAACCGGGGTCTCCGAACACTGAAGCTTTCTTT.

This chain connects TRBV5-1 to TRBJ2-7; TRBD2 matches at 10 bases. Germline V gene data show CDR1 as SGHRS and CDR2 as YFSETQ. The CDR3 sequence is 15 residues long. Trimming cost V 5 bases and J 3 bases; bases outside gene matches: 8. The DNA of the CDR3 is TGCGCCAGCAGGTATAGAGGGACTAGCGACTACGAGCAGTACTTC. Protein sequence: CASRYRGTSDYEQYF.

The CDR3 reads CASESRARDPHPGYTF. The DNA for the CDR3 is TGCGCCAGCGAATCAAGGGCAAGGGATCCCCACCCAGGCTACACCTTC. The rearrangement uses TRBV10-1 and TRBJ1-2; D gene ambiguous. V shed 8 bases and J shed 8 bases, with 27 bases lying between them. The germline CDR1 and CDR2 sequences are WNHNN and SYGVQD (reference sequence). This CDR3 is 16 amino acids long.

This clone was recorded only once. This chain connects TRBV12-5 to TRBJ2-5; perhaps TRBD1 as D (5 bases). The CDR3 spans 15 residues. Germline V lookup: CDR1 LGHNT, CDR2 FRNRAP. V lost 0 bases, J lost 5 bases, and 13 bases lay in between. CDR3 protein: CASGLVRGYRETQYF. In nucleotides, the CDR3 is TGTGCTAGTGGTTTGGTTAGGGGTTACAGGGAGACCCAGTACTTC.